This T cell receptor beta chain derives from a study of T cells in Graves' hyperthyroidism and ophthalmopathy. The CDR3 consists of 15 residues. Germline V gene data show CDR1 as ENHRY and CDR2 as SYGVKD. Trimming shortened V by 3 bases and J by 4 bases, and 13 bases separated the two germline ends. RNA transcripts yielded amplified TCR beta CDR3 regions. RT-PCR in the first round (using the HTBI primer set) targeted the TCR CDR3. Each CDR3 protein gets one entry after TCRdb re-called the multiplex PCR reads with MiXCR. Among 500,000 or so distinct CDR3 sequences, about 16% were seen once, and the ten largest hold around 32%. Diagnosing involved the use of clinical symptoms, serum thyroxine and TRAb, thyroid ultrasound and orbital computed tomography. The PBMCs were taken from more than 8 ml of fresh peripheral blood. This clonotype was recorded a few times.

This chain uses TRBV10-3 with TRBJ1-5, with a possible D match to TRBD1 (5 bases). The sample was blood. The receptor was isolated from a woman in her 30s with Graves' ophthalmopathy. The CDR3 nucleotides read TGTGCCATCAGTGACCCGGGACCGCTTAATCAGCCCCAGCATTTT. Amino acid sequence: CAISDPGPLNQPQHF.